Listed below are T cell receptor beta chains from one sample, sequenced in a study of blood T cells in healthy people across ages. TCRdb called the 5' RACE reads again in MiXCR, with one record for every CDR3 protein. Of almost 1 million distinct CDR3 sequences in the sample, just over 50% were seen once. Sample: blood. These receptors were collected from a woman in her fifties or sixties in good health. The CDR3 runs from the conserved cysteine through the conserved F or W. Fields, in order: D gene, clone size, J gene, V gene, CDR3 DNA, CDR3 protein. D genes are given only for firm matches. Some rows have no size entry. The others give once, few or many, or a class for an expanded clone.

d_gene: NA
abundance: few
j_gene: TRBJ2-3
v_gene: TRBV29-1
CDR3nt: TGCAGCGTGTACCGGGACACATACACAGATACGCAGTATTTT
CDR3aa: CSVYRDTYTDTQYF

d_gene: TRBD2
abundance: once
j_gene: TRBJ2-1
v_gene: TRBV6-4
CDR3nt: TGTGCCAGCAGCGCCGGGACTAGCCACAATGAGCAGTTCTTC
CDR3aa: CASSAGTSHNEQFF

d_gene: TRBD1
abundance: NA
j_gene: TRBJ2-7
v_gene: TRBV11-2
CDR3nt: TGTGCCAGCAGCCCGTGGACAGGGGTGTTAGGCGAGCAGTACTTC
CDR3aa: CASSPWTGVLGEQYF

d_gene: NA
abundance: NA
j_gene: TRBJ2-2
v_gene: TRBV2
CDR3nt: TGTGCCAGCTTAGGGCTTCGACCGAACACCGGGGAGCTGTTTTTT
CDR3aa: CASLGLRPNTGELFF

d_gene: TRBD2
abundance: NA
j_gene: TRBJ2-1
v_gene: TRBV29-1
CDR3nt: TGCAGCGTTGCGAGGACTAGCGGGAACAATGAGCAGTTCTTC
CDR3aa: CSVARTSGNNEQFF

d_gene: NA
abundance: many
j_gene: TRBJ1-2
v_gene: TRBV4-2
CDR3nt: TGTGCCAGCAGCCAAGACAGGGCCTATGGCTACACCTTC
CDR3aa: CASSQDRAYGYTF

d_gene: TRBD2
abundance: NA
j_gene: TRBJ2-3
v_gene: TRBV10-3
CDR3nt: TGTGCCATCAGTGAAGGACTAGCGGGAGCGGGAACAGATACGCAGTATTTT
CDR3aa: CAISEGLAGAGTDTQYF

d_gene: NA
abundance: NA
j_gene: TRBJ2-5
v_gene: TRBV19
CDR3nt: TGTGCCAGTAGTATAGGGACGATGGAGACCCAGTACTTC
CDR3aa: CASSIGTMETQYF

d_gene: NA
abundance: NA
j_gene: TRBJ2-3
v_gene: TRBV29-1
CDR3nt: TGCAGCGTTTTGGGGTACACAGATACGCAGTATTTT
CDR3aa: CSVLGYTDTQYF

d_gene: TRBD2
abundance: NA
j_gene: TRBJ2-3
v_gene: TRBV7-2
CDR3nt: TGTGCCAGCGGCTTAATTGGACTAGGGACAGATACGCAGTATTTT
CDR3aa: CASGLIGLGTDTQYF

d_gene: NA
abundance: few
j_gene: TRBJ2-7
v_gene: TRBV15
CDR3nt: TGTGCCACCAGCAGAGATCAGGGGATCGGCTACGAGCAGTACTTC
CDR3aa: CATSRDQGIGYEQYF

d_gene: TRBD2
abundance: NA
j_gene: TRBJ2-7
v_gene: TRBV11-2
CDR3nt: TGTGCCAGCAGCCTACTAGCGATCGGCTCGGTCGAGCAGTACTTC
CDR3aa: CASSLLAIGSVEQYF

d_gene: TRBD2
abundance: few
j_gene: TRBJ2-5
v_gene: TRBV29-1
CDR3nt: TGCAGCGTTGAAGTAGCGGGAGTTGGGGAGACCCAGTACTTC
CDR3aa: CSVEVAGVGETQYF

d_gene: TRBD2
abundance: NA
j_gene: TRBJ2-3
v_gene: TRBV10-3
CDR3nt: TGTGCCATCAGTGAAGGGTCGGTTAGCGGGACCACAGATACGCAGTATTTT
CDR3aa: CAISEGSVSGTTDTQYF

d_gene: NA
abundance: few
j_gene: TRBJ2-5
v_gene: TRBV7-7
CDR3nt: TGTGCCAGCAGCTTAACGTCAACAAAAGAGACCCAGTACTTC
CDR3aa: CASSLTSTKETQYF

d_gene: NA
abundance: many
j_gene: TRBJ2-5
v_gene: TRBV7-2
CDR3nt: TGTGCCAGCAGCTTCGTGGGGGCAGTTTCAGAGACCCAGTACTTC
CDR3aa: CASSFVGAVSETQYF

d_gene: NA
abundance: NA
j_gene: TRBJ2-7
v_gene: TRBV13
CDR3nt: TGTGCCAGCACCCTTCGTCCAGAATCCTACGAGCAGTACTTC
CDR3aa: CASTLRPESYEQYF

d_gene: TRBD1
abundance: few
j_gene: TRBJ2-7
v_gene: TRBV14
CDR3nt: TGTGCCAGCAGTTATGGACAGGGAATAACCTACGAGCAGTACTTC
CDR3aa: CASSYGQGITYEQYF

d_gene: NA
abundance: NA
j_gene: TRBJ2-1
v_gene: TRBV4-1
CDR3nt: TGCGCCAGCAGCCAAGGACAGTTTTCCTACAATGAGCAGTTCTTC
CDR3aa: CASSQGQFSYNEQFF

d_gene: NA
abundance: NA
j_gene: TRBJ2-3
v_gene: TRBV5-1
CDR3nt: TGCGCCAGCAGCTTGGAGGTCCAACCCAATACGCAGTATTTT
CDR3aa: CASSLEVQPNTQYF

d_gene: TRBD1
abundance: NA
j_gene: TRBJ2-5
v_gene: TRBV20-1
CDR3nt: TGCAGTGCAGACACAGGGGAGCGAGAGACCCAGTACTTC
CDR3aa: CSADTGERETQYF

d_gene: NA
abundance: few
j_gene: TRBJ2-7
v_gene: TRBV11-1
CDR3nt: TGTGCCAGCAGCTACCGCAGGGGAGATTCAGGGGAGCAGTACTTC
CDR3aa: CASSYRRGDSGEQYF

d_gene: NA
abundance: few
j_gene: TRBJ1-4
v_gene: TRBV29-1
CDR3nt: TGCAGCGTTGATCCGGGTCTAGGGGAAAAACTGTTTTTT
CDR3aa: CSVDPGLGEKLFF

d_gene: TRBD1
abundance: few
j_gene: TRBJ2-7
v_gene: TRBV20-1
CDR3nt: TGCAGTGCTCTGGGGGACAGGGGGAACTACGAGCAGTACTTC
CDR3aa: CSALGDRGNYEQYF

d_gene: NA
abundance: NA
j_gene: TRBJ2-7
v_gene: TRBV2
CDR3nt: TGTGCCAGCAGATTACAGGGTTGGACCTACGAGCAGTACTTC
CDR3aa: CASRLQGWTYEQYF

d_gene: TRBD2
abundance: NA
j_gene: TRBJ2-1
v_gene: TRBV29-1
CDR3nt: TGCAGCGTTGCCCTCACTAGCGGCGGTGAGCAGTTCTTC
CDR3aa: CSVALTSGGEQFF

d_gene: TRBD2
abundance: NA
j_gene: TRBJ2-1
v_gene: TRBV12-3/TRBV12-4
CDR3nt: TGTGCCAGCAGTTCCACGGGACTAGCTTTCGGTGAGCAGTTCTTC
CDR3aa: CASSSTGLAFGEQFF

d_gene: TRBD2
abundance: few
j_gene: TRBJ2-3
v_gene: TRBV4-2
CDR3nt: TGTGCCAGCAGCCACCCCCGGACTAGCGGGAGAGGGGTAGATACGCAGTATTTT
CDR3aa: CASSHPRTSGRGVDTQYF

d_gene: NA
abundance: NA
j_gene: TRBJ2-7
v_gene: TRBV4-1
CDR3nt: TGCGCCAGCAGCCAACCGCGGGCGGGAAGGACCTTCTACGAGCAGTACTTC
CDR3aa: CASSQPRAGRTFYEQYF

d_gene: NA
abundance: NA
j_gene: TRBJ1-4
v_gene: TRBV28
CDR3nt: TGTGCCAGCAGTTTGGGCAGCTTTAATGAAAAACTGTTTTTT
CDR3aa: CASSLGSFNEKLFF

d_gene: TRBD1
abundance: few
j_gene: TRBJ2-3
v_gene: TRBV29-1
CDR3nt: TGCAGCGTAGACAGGGCGGATACGCAGTATTTT
CDR3aa: CSVDRADTQYF

d_gene: TRBD1
abundance: NA
j_gene: TRBJ1-1
v_gene: TRBV28
CDR3nt: TGTGCCAGCAGTTACCCCCGGGACAGGGGGTGGTTGGAAGCTTTCTTT
CDR3aa: CASSYPRDRGWLEAFF

d_gene: NA
abundance: NA
j_gene: TRBJ2-2
v_gene: TRBV5-4
CDR3nt: TGTGCCAGCAGCACGGGGCGGGACAGGAACACCGGGGAGCTGTTTTTT
CDR3aa: CASSTGRDRNTGELFF

d_gene: NA
abundance: few
j_gene: TRBJ2-1
v_gene: TRBV12-3/TRBV12-4
CDR3nt: TGTGCCAGCAGACCTGAGGGCCCTTCCAACTACAATGAGCAGTTCTTC
CDR3aa: CASRPEGPSNYNEQFF

d_gene: TRBD2
abundance: NA
j_gene: TRBJ2-3
v_gene: TRBV2
CDR3nt: TGTGCCAGCAGTGAACCAGCCCAGACTAGCGGGACGTACTCTAGCACAGATACGCAGTATTTT
CDR3aa: CASSEPAQTSGTYSSTDTQYF

d_gene: NA
abundance: few
j_gene: TRBJ2-6
v_gene: TRBV5-1
CDR3nt: TGCGCCAGCAGCCTGACGGGGCCTCGCGGGGTCGACTTCTCTGGGGCCAACGTCCTGACTTTC
CDR3aa: CASSLTGPRGVDFSGANVLTF

d_gene: NA
abundance: NA
j_gene: TRBJ2-7
v_gene: TRBV28
CDR3nt: TGTGCCAGCAGGCCGCGACATCCATACGAGCAGTACTTC
CDR3aa: CASRPRHPYEQYF

d_gene: NA
abundance: NA
j_gene: TRBJ1-2
v_gene: TRBV29-1
CDR3nt: TGCAGCGTTGAAGTGGGGGTCTATGGCTACACCTTC
CDR3aa: CSVEVGVYGYTF

d_gene: NA
abundance: NA
j_gene: TRBJ2-5
v_gene: TRBV29-1
CDR3nt: TGCAGCGCCTCTCTAGGGGCCTGGGGAGAGACCCAGTACTTC
CDR3aa: CSASLGAWGETQYF

d_gene: NA
abundance: NA
j_gene: TRBJ2-7
v_gene: TRBV4-3
CDR3nt: TGCGCCAGCAGCCAAGAATTGGGCCTCCACGAGCAGTACTTC
CDR3aa: CASSQELGLHEQYF

d_gene: NA
abundance: few
j_gene: TRBJ2-1
v_gene: TRBV7-9
CDR3nt: TGTGCCAGCAGCTCTACGACGGGCAATGAGCAGTTCTTC
CDR3aa: CASSSTTGNEQFF

d_gene: NA
abundance: NA
j_gene: TRBJ2-1
v_gene: TRBV11-2
CDR3nt: TGTGCCAGCAGCTTAATGCCCAGTTTTGATGGGCAGTTCTTC
CDR3aa: CASSLMPSFDGQFF

d_gene: TRBD2
abundance: NA
j_gene: TRBJ2-5
v_gene: TRBV4-1
CDR3nt: TGCGCCAGCAGCCAAGTGACCGGGACTAGCGGGTCCACGACCCAGTACTTC
CDR3aa: CASSQVTGTSGSTTQYF

d_gene: NA
abundance: NA
j_gene: TRBJ2-4
v_gene: TRBV5-4
CDR3nt: TGTGCCAGCAGCCGGGAGTTCGAAAACATTCAGTACTTC
CDR3aa: CASSREFENIQYF

d_gene: NA
abundance: few
j_gene: TRBJ2-7
v_gene: TRBV20-1
CDR3nt: TGCAGTGCGCTGACTGCCAGGGACTACGAGCAGTACTTC
CDR3aa: CSALTARDYEQYF

d_gene: TRBD1
abundance: few
j_gene: TRBJ1-2
v_gene: TRBV7-9
CDR3nt: TGTGCCAGCGACAGGGCCTCCTATGGCTACACCTTC
CDR3aa: CASDRASYGYTF

d_gene: NA
abundance: NA
j_gene: TRBJ1-2
v_gene: TRBV12-3/TRBV12-4
CDR3nt: TGTGCCAGCAGTCCCTTCTGGGGAGGGGGGTATGGCTACACCTTC
CDR3aa: CASSPFWGGGYGYTF

d_gene: NA
abundance: few
j_gene: TRBJ1-2
v_gene: TRBV9
CDR3nt: TGTGCCAGCAGAAAGGGAGGACAGCAAGCGGGCGGCTACACCTTC
CDR3aa: CASRKGGQQAGGYTF

d_gene: NA
abundance: NA
j_gene: TRBJ1-1
v_gene: TRBV4-2
CDR3nt: TGTGCCAGCAGCCACCTACAGCAGAACACTGAAGCTTTCTTT
CDR3aa: CASSHLQQNTEAFF

d_gene: TRBD1
abundance: NA
j_gene: TRBJ2-5
v_gene: TRBV24-1
CDR3nt: TGTGCCACCAGTGAACCGGGACAGGGGGCTTCCGGGCAGTACTTC
CDR3aa: CATSEPGQGASGQYF

d_gene: TRBD2
abundance: once
j_gene: TRBJ2-3
v_gene: TRBV5-1
CDR3nt: TGCGCCAGCAGCTTGACAGGGACTAGCGGGAGTACAGATACGCGGTATTTT
CDR3aa: CASSLTGTSGSTDTRYF

d_gene: NA
abundance: NA
j_gene: TRBJ1-1
v_gene: TRBV5-1
CDR3nt: TGCGCCAGCACCCAGGGTGGGAGGGCCTGGAACACTGAAGCTTTCTTT
CDR3aa: CASTQGGRAWNTEAFF

d_gene: NA
abundance: NA
j_gene: TRBJ1-2
v_gene: TRBV9
CDR3nt: TGTGCCAGCAGCGATCTAAGAACAGGGAACTATGGCTACACCTTC
CDR3aa: CASSDLRTGNYGYTF

d_gene: NA
abundance: NA
j_gene: TRBJ1-2
v_gene: TRBV9
CDR3nt: TGTGCCAGCAGCGTGGTAGGCAGAGGAGGTGATGGCTACACCTTC
CDR3aa: CASSVVGRGGDGYTF